The 2 T cell receptor beta chains presented below share a single source sample, sequenced in a study of blood T cell repertoires in COVID-19. Some clones are missing from TCRdb's copy, which holds only in-frame ones; the method was immunoSEQ multiplex PCR. Altogether about 140,000 clones are present, 87% being singletons, with the ten largest covering around 2.3%. Input material: peripheral blood. The receptors shown here come from a man aged 50 to 60 with active COVID-19.

The V and J genes are TRBV29-1 and TRBJ2-3, with D uncertain. The germline V gene has CDR1 SQVTM and CDR2 ANQGSEA. V was clipped by 6 bases and J by 4 bases, with 8 bases between them. The CDR3 length is 11 residues. The CDR3 loop is CSVAKADTQYF. CDR3 coding DNA: TGCAGCGTCGCGAAAGCAGATACGCAGTATTTT.

The V and J genes are TRBV18 and TRBJ1-5, with D perhaps TRBD1 (6 bases). Per germline, CDR1 KGHSH and CDR2 LQKENI. Trimming cost V 0 bases and J 0 bases, with 12 bases left between them. CDR3 length: 17 amino acids. The CDR3, as DNA: TGTGCCAGCTCACCACCGCAGGGGCCGGGTAGCAATCAGCCCCAGCATTTT. Translating it yields CASSPPQGPGSNQPQHF. The entire variable domain, with the rest obtained from reference TRBV18 and TRBJ1-5, is as follows: NAGVMQNPRHLVRRRGQEARLRCSPMKGHSHVYWYRQLPEEGLKFMVYLQKENIIDESGMPKERFSAEFPKEGPSILRIQQVVRGDSAAYFCASSPPQGPGSNQPQHFGDGTRLSIL.